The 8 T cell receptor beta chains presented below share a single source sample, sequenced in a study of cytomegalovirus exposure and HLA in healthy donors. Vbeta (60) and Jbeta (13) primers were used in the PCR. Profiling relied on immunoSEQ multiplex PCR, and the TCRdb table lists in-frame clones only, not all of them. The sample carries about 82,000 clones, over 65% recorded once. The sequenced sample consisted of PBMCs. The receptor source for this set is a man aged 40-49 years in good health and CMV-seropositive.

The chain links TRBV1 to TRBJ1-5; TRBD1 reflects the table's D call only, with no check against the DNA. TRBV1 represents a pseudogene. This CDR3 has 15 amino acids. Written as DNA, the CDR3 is TGCACCAGCAGCCAAGATCAGGCAGATAATCAGCCCCAGCATTTT. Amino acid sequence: CTSSQDQADNQPQHF.

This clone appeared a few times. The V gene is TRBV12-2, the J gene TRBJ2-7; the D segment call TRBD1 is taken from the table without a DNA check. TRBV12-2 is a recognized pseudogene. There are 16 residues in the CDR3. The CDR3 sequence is CASHKKGRTGWDEQYF. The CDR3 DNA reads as TGTGCAAGTCATAAAAAAGGGAGGACAGGGTGGGACGAGCAGTACTTC.

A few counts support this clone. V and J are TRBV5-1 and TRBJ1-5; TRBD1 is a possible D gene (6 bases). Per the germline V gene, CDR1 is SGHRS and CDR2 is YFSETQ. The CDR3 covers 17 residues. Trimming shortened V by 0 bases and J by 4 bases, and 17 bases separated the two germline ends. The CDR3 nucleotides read TGCGCCAGCAGCTTGGTCCCACTTCGACAGGCTAATCAGCCCCAGCATTTT. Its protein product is CASSLVPLRQANQPQHF. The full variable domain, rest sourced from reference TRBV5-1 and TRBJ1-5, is KAGVTQTPRYLIKTRGQQVTLSCSPISGHRSVSWYQQTPGQGLQFLFEYFSETQRNKGNFPGRFSGRQFSNSRSEMNVSTLELGDSALYLCASSLVPLRQANQPQHFGDGTRLSIL.

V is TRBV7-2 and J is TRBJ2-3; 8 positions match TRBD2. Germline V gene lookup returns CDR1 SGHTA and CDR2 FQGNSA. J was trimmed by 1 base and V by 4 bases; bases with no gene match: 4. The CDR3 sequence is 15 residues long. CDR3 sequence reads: CASSSERGRTDTQYF. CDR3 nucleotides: TGTGCCAGCAGCTCCGAGCGGGGGCGCACAGATACGCAGTATTTT.

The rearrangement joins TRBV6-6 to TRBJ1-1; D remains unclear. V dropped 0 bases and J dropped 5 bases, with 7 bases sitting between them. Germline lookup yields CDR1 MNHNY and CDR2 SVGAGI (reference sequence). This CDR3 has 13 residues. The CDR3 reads CASSYSVRTEAFF. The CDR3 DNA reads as TGTGCCAGCAGTTACTCCGTGAGGACTGAAGCTTTCTTT.

The CDR3 DNA reads as TGTGCCAGCAGTCCGTCCGGGGGGGCGGGTGGCTACACCTTC. Translated: CASSPSGGAGGYTF. This chain links TRBV6-5 with TRBJ1-2; TRBD1 is a possible D gene (6 bases). The CDR3 runs to 14 residues. Germline CDR1 MNHEY, CDR2 SVGAGI. Trimming pared 5 bases from V and 7 bases from J, leaving 17 bases between.

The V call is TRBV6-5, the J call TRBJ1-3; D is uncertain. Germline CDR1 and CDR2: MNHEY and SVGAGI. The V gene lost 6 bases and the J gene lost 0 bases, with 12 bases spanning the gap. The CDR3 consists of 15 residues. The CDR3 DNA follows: TGTGCCAGCAGCCCCGACGGGAGCTCTGGAAACACCATATATTTT. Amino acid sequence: CASSPDGSSGNTIYF.

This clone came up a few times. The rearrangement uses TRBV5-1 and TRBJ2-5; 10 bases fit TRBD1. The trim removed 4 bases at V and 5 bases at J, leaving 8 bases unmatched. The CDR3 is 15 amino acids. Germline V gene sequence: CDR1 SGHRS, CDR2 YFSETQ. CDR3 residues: CASSKDGTGEETQYF. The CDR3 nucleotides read TGCGCCAGCAGCAAGGACGGGACAGGGGAGGAGACCCAGTACTTC.